This TCR beta chain was recovered during a study of cytomegalovirus exposure and HLA in healthy donors. PCR employed 60 Vbeta and 13 Jbeta primers. Clones were read by immunoSEQ multiplex PCR, and TCRdb kept only the in-frame ones, dropping some. In the table there are over 70,000 clones, roughly three quarters of which are singletons. The sequence was obtained from a man aged 30 to 39 in good health and CMV-seronegative. Specimen: PBMCs.

The CDR3 bases are TGTGCCACCTCGAATGGGGCGGGAGTTACAGATACGCAGTATTTT. Amino acids: CATSNGAGVTDTQYF. This rearrangement joins TRBV28 to TRBJ2-3, with 7 bases lining up with TRBD2. There are 15 residues in the CDR3. Per germline, CDR1 MDHEN and CDR2 SYDVKM. V lost 10 bases to trimming and J lost 3 bases; unmatched junction nucleotides: 13.